A single sample gave rise to the 19 T cell receptor beta chains below, sequenced in a study of immunodeficiency. Assay used: immunoSEQ multiplex PCR; TCRdb lists only in-frame clones, some missing. The sample shows 4,000 or so clones, around 90% of them seen only once. Sequencing input: CD4+ T cells from blood. These receptors were obtained from a human donor in good health.

The CDR3 region has the DNA TGTGCCAGCAGTTCGTTCCTTAGCGGGAGGTCACAAGAGACCCAGTACTTC. The encoded protein is CASSSFLSGRSQETQYF. The chain couples TRBV6-2 or TRBV6-3 to TRBJ2-5; TRBD2 agrees at 10 bases. The CDR3 contains 17 residues. CDR1 MNHEY and CDR2 SVGEGT come from the germline V gene. Unmatched junction bases numbered 10, after V lost 4 bases and J lost 2 bases.

This rearrangement joins TRBV18 to TRBJ1-1; D remains unclear. The CDR3 is 15 residues long. Trimming shortened V by 0 bases and J by 2 bases, and 10 bases separated the two germline ends. CDR1 and CDR2 from the germline V gene are KGHSH and LQKENI. CDR3 nucleotide sequence: TGTGCCAGCTCACCACCGAAGGGAGGAAACACTGAAGCTTTCTTT. Protein: CASSPPKGGNTEAFF.

This rearrangement joins TRBV7-3 to TRBJ1-6, with D possibly TRBD1 on 6 matching bases. The CDR3 is 15 amino acids. Deletions cut 5 bases from V and 8 bases from J, with 16 bases between. Germline CDR1 reads SGHTA; CDR2 reads FQGTGA. The chain's CDR3 is CASSPRGGRDSPLHF. CDR3 bases: TGTGCCAGCAGCCCCCGCGGGGGCCGGGATTCACCCCTCCACTTT.

This clone was observed a few times. The chain uses TRBV2 and TRBJ2-1; perhaps TRBD1 as D (5 bases). The CDR3 length is 12 residues. Per the germline V gene, CDR1 is SNHLY and CDR2 is FYNNEI. The V end was cut by 2 bases, the J end by 13 bases, with 12 bases between. This chain's CDR3 is CASSERGPSQFF. For the CDR3, the DNA is TGTGCCAGCAGTGAAAGGGGCCCGTCTCAGTTCTTC. Filled out from reference TRBV2 and TRBJ2-1, the complete variable domain reads EPEVTQTPSHQVTQMGQEVILRCVPISNHLYFYWYRQILGQKVEFLVSFYNNEISEKSEIFDDQFSVERPDGSNFTLKIRSTKLEDSAMYFCASSERGPSQFFGPGTRLTVL.

CDR3: CASSRRTRDGTDTQYF. DNA of the CDR3: TGTGCCAGCTCACGACGGACTAGAGATGGCACAGATACGCAGTATTTT. The chain employs TRBV18 and TRBJ2-3; 7 nucleotides line up with TRBD2. The germline gives CDR1 KGHSH, CDR2 LQKENI. Trimming took 4 bases from V and 1 from J; bases not matched to a gene: 8. The CDR3 loop spans 16 amino acids.

The V and J genes are TRBV10-3 and TRBJ2-7, with a tentative D call TRBD1 (5 bases). Trimming cost V 7 bases and J 2 bases, with 15 bases left between them. There are 14 residues in the CDR3. The germline V gene encodes CDR1 ENHRY and CDR2 SYGVKD. The CDR3 region is CAIKSGQDTYEQYF. The CDR3 coding sequence is TGTGCCATCAAAAGTGGCCAGGACACCTACGAGCAGTACTTC.

The gene calls are TRBV9 and TRBJ2-3, with no clear D. Germline CDR1 SGDLS, CDR2 YYNGEE. V lost 1 base and J 0 bases, leaving 12 bases between the germline ends. CDR3 length: 16 amino acids. CDR3 bases: TGTGCCAGCAGCGTACGATCCAGCACGAGCACAGATACGCAGTATTTT. Amino acid sequence: CASSVRSSTSTDTQYF.

The J gene is TRBJ2-1, the V gene TRBV4-1; D is uncertain. From germline, CDR1 is MGHRA and CDR2 YSYEKL. Trimming cost V 3 bases and J 8 bases, with 11 bases left between them. The CDR3 length is 13 residues. The CDR3: CASSQLVRYEQFF. The CDR3 coding sequence is TGCGCCAGCAGCCAGTTGGTTCGTTATGAGCAGTTCTTC.

The chain links TRBV19 to TRBJ1-5; TRBD1 is a possible D gene (5 bases). V lost 5 bases to trimming and J lost 2 bases, with 16 bases between them. Germline V gives CDR1 LNHDA, CDR2 SQIVND (reference sequence). This CDR3 is built from 16 residues. The CDR3 loop reads CASSLEGLRRNQPQHF. In nucleotides, the CDR3 is TGTGCCAGTAGTTTGGAGGGGTTGAGACGCAATCAGCCCCAGCATTTT.

The chain uses TRBV27 and TRBJ2-7; TRBD2 agrees at 7 bases. Germline V gene lookup returns CDR1 MNHEY and CDR2 SMNVEV (reference sequence). After removal of 5 bases from V and 6 bases from J, the junction contained 16 bases not matched to a gene. The CDR3 spans 16 residues. The CDR3 reads CASSQAPGGGQGEQYF. Here the CDR3 DNA reads TGTGCCAGCAGTCAGGCACCGGGAGGCGGTCAGGGCGAGCAGTACTTC.

The rearrangement links TRBV9 to TRBJ1-1; D possibly corresponds to TRBD1 (6 bases). Germline loops: CDR1 SGDLS, CDR2 YYNGEE. Trimming shortened V by 0 bases and J by 6 bases, and 15 bases separated the two germline ends. CDR3 size: 15 residues. CDR3 DNA sequence: TGTGCCAGCAGCGTAGGGGCAGGGGTCAGGGCTGAAGCTTTCTTT. This codes for CASSVGAGVRAEAFF.

The gene calls are TRBV3-1 (or the pseudogene TRBV3-2) and TRBJ2-7; TRBD2 aligns across 8 bases. Germline values: CDR1 LGHDT, CDR2 YNNKEL (reference sequence). Trimming removed 3 bases from V and 2 bases from J; junction bases left unmatched: 6. The CDR3 length is 15 residues. This chain's CDR3 is CASSQGGGTPYEQYF. The CDR3 nucleotides are TGTGCCAGCAGCCAGGGCGGGGGGACCCCCTACGAGCAGTACTTC.

V and J are TRBV7-9 and TRBJ2-5, with TRBD1 identical over 9 bases. The CDR3 extends over 17 amino acids. The V gene's germline CDR1 is SEHNR and CDR2 FQNEAQ (reference sequence). V dropped 5 bases and J dropped 3; count of bases not matched to a gene: 13. The CDR3 DNA reads TGTGCCAGCAGCCCCAGTGCGGGACAGGGAAGGAAAGAGACCCAGTACTTC. Protein sequence: CASSPSAGQGRKETQYF.

This clone was counted a single time. The chain is built from TRBV19 and TRBJ1-1; a weak D match, TRBD1 (6 bases). Germline lookup yields CDR1 LNHDA and CDR2 SQIVND (reference sequence). Trimming took 6 bases from V and 0 from J, leaving 8 bases between them. The CDR3 contains 13 residues. CDR3 in amino acids: CASSRTVNTEAFF. The CDR3 bases are TGTGCCAGTAGCCGGACAGTGAACACTGAAGCTTTCTTT.

This chain uses TRBV6-2 or TRBV6-3 with TRBJ1-3; D possibly corresponds to TRBD1 (5 bases). The CDR3 runs 16 residues. V shed 2 bases and J shed 9 bases, with 20 bases lying between them. CDR1 and CDR2 from the germline V gene are MNHEY and SVGEGT. For the CDR3, the DNA is TGTGCCAGCAGTTACCACCCCGTTAGGGGCTCGGGCACCATATATTTT. Amino acids: CASSYHPVRGSGTIYF.

The chain has TRBV20-1 and TRBJ1-4; D ambiguous. V lost 5 bases and J lost 10, with 11 bases in between. The length of the CDR3 is 11 residues. Germline lookup yields CDR1 DFQATT and CDR2 SNEGSKA (reference sequence). The CDR3 DNA follows: TGCAGTGCTCACCAGGACCGAAAACTGTTTTTT. This gives the protein CSAHQDRKLFF.

The count of this clone is one. V is TRBV7-2 and J is TRBJ2-3; TRBD2 aligns across 8 bases. V shed 5 bases, J shed 2 bases, and the junction held 15 bases outside the gene matches. The CDR3 runs to 18 residues. Germline CDR1 reads SGHTA; CDR2 reads FQGNSA. This CDR3 is CASSQRGGSGTPTDTQYF. CDR3 DNA: TGTGCCAGCAGCCAACGGGGAGGTAGCGGGACCCCCACAGATACGCAGTATTTT.

The V call is TRBV24-1, the J call TRBJ2-1; 7 nucleotides agree with TRBD1. The J segment lost 3 bases and the V segment lost 8 bases, leaving 15 bases of the junction unmatched. Looked up from germline, CDR1 is KGHDR and CDR2 is SFDVKD. The CDR3 length is 17 residues. The CDR3 is CATMGTGVSSYYNEQFF. The DNA for the CDR3 is TGTGCCACCATGGGAACAGGGGTCTCATCCTACTACAATGAGCAGTTCTTC.

The gene calls are TRBV6-5 and TRBJ2-7; 11 bases match TRBD1. The CDR3 spans 15 residues. The J segment lost 0 bases and the V segment lost 6 bases, leaving 4 bases of the junction unmatched. Looked up from germline, CDR1 is MNHEY and CDR2 is SVGAGI. The CDR3, as DNA: TGTGCCAGCAGCCCCGGGACAGGGGGCTCCTACGAGCAGTACTTC. Protein product: CASSPGTGGSYEQYF.